This record looks at one T cell receptor (beta chain) sequence and its context. Its specificity is unknown. This sample was included in a study of cytomegalovirus exposure and HLA in healthy donors. The PCR ran on 60 Vbeta and 13 Jbeta primers. Assay: immunoSEQ multiplex PCR; the TCRdb copy retains only in-frame clones and omits some. Among roughly 100,000 clones listed, less than 75% were seen once. CDR1 and CDR2 from the germline V gene are SGHRS and YFSETQ. This CDR3 comprises 11 residues. Trimming shortened V by 5 bases and J by 3 bases, and 3 bases separated the two germline ends. Study-wide results and caveats: Trimming of TCR beta V- and J-genes showed a link, identified in a later analysis, to a missense DCLRE1C variant. In a later analysis, an Asian-associated ancestry cluster reportedly showed fewer N-insertions than the approximately 660-donor mean. The authors confirmed in vitro that a few CMV-associated chains were specific for CMV antigens.

The J gene is TRBJ2-1, the V gene TRBV5-1; D unclear. Sequencing used PBMCs. This sequence was found in a man in his forties in good health and CMV-seropositive. CDR3 sequence reads: CASSIYNEQFF. The CDR3, as DNA: TGCGCCAGCAGTATCTACAATGAGCAGTTCTTC.